Below, 10 T cell receptor beta chains from the same sample are listed, as sequenced in a study of human T cells and chemical hapten exposure. As for time point: pre-sensitization, week 0. Treatment given: therapeutic diphenylcyclopropenone sensitization with weekly scalp DPC. TCRdb fed the RACE reads into MiXCR, producing one record per CDR3 protein. Of 350,000 to 400,000 distinct CDR3 sequences in the sample, approximately 5.1% were seen once. Here the sequenced sample was whole blood, taken in connection with sensitization to the hapten diphenylcyclopropenone (DPC). These receptors all stem from a woman aged 45-65 years with alopecia areata. Some clones in this sample may be carry-over from other donors' samples.

This chain uses TRBV4-3 with TRBJ2-3, with 11 bases lining up with TRBD2. The CDR3 spans 16 residues. Germline lookup yields CDR1 LGHNA and CDR2 YSLEER. Trimming at V came to 4 bases and at J to 1 base, leaving 4 bases not matched to a gene. CDR3 DNA sequence: TGCGCCAGCAGCCGCTCACTAGCGGGAGGCACAGATACGCAGTATTTT. This codes for CASSRSLAGGTDTQYF.

V is TRBV28 and J is TRBJ2-1; D gene ambiguous. CDR3 length: 15 residues. The V and J ends lost 2 bases and 5 bases respectively, with 13 bases between them. The germline V gene encodes CDR1 MDHEN and CDR2 SYDVKM. The CDR3 bases are TGTGCCAGCAGTTTAATTGGCCAGCTCAACAATGAGCAGTTCTTC. Translating gives CASSLIGQLNNEQFF.

In this sample, this clonotype turned up many times. The chain couples TRBV10-3 to TRBJ1-5; 8 nucleotides agree with TRBD1. Germline V lookup: CDR1 ENHRY, CDR2 SYGVKD. V shed 0 bases and J 2 bases; nucleotides not matched to a gene: 3. The CDR3 covers 16 residues. The CDR3 DNA reads TGTGCCATCAGTGAGTCGGACAGGGACGGCAATCAGCCCCAGCATTTT. Translated, it gives CAISESDRDGNQPQHF.

This clonotype was picked up many times. V is TRBV13 and J is TRBJ2-3; possibly TRBD1 or TRBD2 for D (6 bases each). The germline V and J ends were trimmed by 4 bases and 2 bases, with 19 bases remaining between them. This CDR3 is 17 amino acids long. Germline V gene sequence: CDR1 PRHDT, CDR2 FYEKMQ (reference sequence). CDR3 sequence reads: CASSSPGAARTTDTQYF. The CDR3 DNA sequence: TGTGCCAGCAGCTCCCCGGGGGCTGCCCGGACCACAGATACGCAGTATTTT.

This clonotype occurred many times. The chain is built from TRBV29-1 and TRBJ1-2; a weak D match, TRBD1 (6 bases). Germline V gives CDR1 SQVTM, CDR2 ANQGSEA. CDR3 size: 13 residues. The V end was cut by 0 bases, the J end by 5 bases, with 10 bases between. This chain's CDR3 is CSVEDGQLYGYTF. CDR3 DNA sequence: TGCAGCGTTGAAGACGGACAGCTATATGGCTACACCTTC.

This clonotype was observed a handful of times. The chain uses TRBV2 and TRBJ2-1; 9 bases line up with TRBD2. The CDR3 runs to 15 residues. Per germline, CDR1 SNHLY and CDR2 FYNNEI. V lost 7 bases to trimming and J lost 3 bases; unmatched junction nucleotides: 7. The CDR3 sequence: CASTERGDYYNEQFF. In DNA form, the CDR3 reads TGTGCCAGCACCGAGCGGGGGGATTACTACAATGAGCAGTTCTTC.

Only a few counts were recorded for this clonotype. V is TRBV21-1 and J is TRBJ1-5; TRBD1, the D gene given by the table, was not confirmed from the DNA. TRBV21-1 is classified as a pseudogene. The CDR3 spans 15 residues. CDR3 sequence (DNA): TGTGTCCCCGGGGCCGACAGGCGTAGCAATCAGCCCCAGCATTTT. Amino acids: CVPGADRRSNQPQHF.

This clonotype was seen more than once but under ten times. The chain combines TRBV20-1 with TRBJ2-3; 8 nucleotides line up with TRBD2. Per the germline V gene, CDR1 is DFQATT and CDR2 is SNEGSKA (reference sequence). The CDR3 totals 15 residues. V lost 3 bases and J lost 0; bases outside the gene matches: 5. The CDR3 loop reads CSASGRAGSTDTQYF. In DNA, the CDR3 is TGCAGTGCTAGCGGGAGGGCCGGGAGCACAGATACGCAGTATTTT.

Many counts were recorded for this clonotype. The chain combines TRBV10-3 with TRBJ2-2, with 10 positions matching TRBD1. The V gene's germline CDR1 is ENHRY and CDR2 SYGVKD. The CDR3 length is 14 residues. Unmatched junction bases numbered 6, after V lost 11 bases and J lost 3 bases. The CDR3 protein is CASTGTGDTGELFF. As DNA, the CDR3 is TGTGCCTCCACCGGGACAGGGGACACCGGGGAGCTGTTTTTT.

In this sample, this clonotype turned up many times. The CDR3 DNA reads TGTGCCATCTCGGCTCAAAACATTCAGTACTTC. Translated, it gives CAISAQNIQYF. The V and J genes are TRBV10-3 and TRBJ2-4, with D hard to call. V lost 8 bases to trimming and J lost 5 bases, with 7 bases between them. The CDR3 is 11 amino acids. In germline, CDR1 is ENHRY, CDR2 SYGVKD.